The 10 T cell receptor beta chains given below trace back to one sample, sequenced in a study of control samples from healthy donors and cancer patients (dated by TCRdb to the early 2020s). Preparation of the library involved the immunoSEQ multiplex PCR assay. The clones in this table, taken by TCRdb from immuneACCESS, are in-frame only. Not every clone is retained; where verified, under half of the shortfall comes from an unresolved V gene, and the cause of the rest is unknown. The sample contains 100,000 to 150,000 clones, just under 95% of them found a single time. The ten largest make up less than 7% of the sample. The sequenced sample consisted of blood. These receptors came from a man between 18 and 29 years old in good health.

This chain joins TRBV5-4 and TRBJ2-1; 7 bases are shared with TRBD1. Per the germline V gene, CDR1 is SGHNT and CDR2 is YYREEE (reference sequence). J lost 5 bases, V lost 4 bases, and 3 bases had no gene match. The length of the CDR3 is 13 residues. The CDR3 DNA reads TGTGCCAGCAGCCCGGGACAGCACAATGAGCAGTTCTTC. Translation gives CASSPGQHNEQFF.

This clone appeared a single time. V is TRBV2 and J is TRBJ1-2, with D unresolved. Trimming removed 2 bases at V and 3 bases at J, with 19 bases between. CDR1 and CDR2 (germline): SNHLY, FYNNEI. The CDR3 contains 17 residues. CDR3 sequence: CASSEIIDTLDDYGYTF. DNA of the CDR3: TGTGCCAGCAGTGAAATTATAGACACTCTAGATGACTATGGCTACACCTTC. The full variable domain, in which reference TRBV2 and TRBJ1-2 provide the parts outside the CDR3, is EPEVTQTPSHQVTQMGQEVILRCVPISNHLYFYWYRQILGQKVEFLVSFYNNEISEKSEIFDDQFSVERPDGSNFTLKIRSTKLEDSAMYFCASSEIIDTLDDYGYTFGSGTRLTVV.

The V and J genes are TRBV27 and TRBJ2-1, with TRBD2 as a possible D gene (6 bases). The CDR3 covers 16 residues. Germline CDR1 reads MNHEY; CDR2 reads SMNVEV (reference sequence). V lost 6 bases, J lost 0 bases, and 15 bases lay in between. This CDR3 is CASSLGAGSSYNEQFF. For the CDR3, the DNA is TGTGCCAGCAGCCTCGGGGCGGGGAGCTCCTACAATGAGCAGTTCTTC.

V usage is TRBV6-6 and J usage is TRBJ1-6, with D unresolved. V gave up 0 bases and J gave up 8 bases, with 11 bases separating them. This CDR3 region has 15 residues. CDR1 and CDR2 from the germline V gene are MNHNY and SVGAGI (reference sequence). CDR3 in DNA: TGTGCCAGCAGTTACTCGTCACAGCTCGATTCACCCCTCCACTTT. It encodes CASSYSSQLDSPLHF.

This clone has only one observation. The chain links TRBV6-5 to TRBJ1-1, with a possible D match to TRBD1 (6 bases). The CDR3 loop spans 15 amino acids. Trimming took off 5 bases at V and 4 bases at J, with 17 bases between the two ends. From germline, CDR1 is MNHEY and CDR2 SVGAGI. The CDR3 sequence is CASSPTGTIITEAFF. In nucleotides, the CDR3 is TGTGCCAGCAGTCCTACCGGGACAATAATCACTGAAGCTTTCTTT.

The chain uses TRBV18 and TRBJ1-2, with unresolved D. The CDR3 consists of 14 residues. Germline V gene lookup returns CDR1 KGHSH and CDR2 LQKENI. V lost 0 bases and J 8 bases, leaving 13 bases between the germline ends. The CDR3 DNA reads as TGTGCCAGCTCACCACCGGCGAGGGTAGTAGGCTACACCTTC. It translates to CASSPPARVVGYTF.

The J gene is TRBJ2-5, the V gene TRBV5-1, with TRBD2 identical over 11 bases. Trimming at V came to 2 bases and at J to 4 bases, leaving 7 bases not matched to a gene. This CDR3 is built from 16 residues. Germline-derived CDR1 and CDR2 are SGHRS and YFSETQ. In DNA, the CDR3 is TGCGCCAGCAGCTTAAATAGCGGGGGGGCTCTAGAGACCCAGTACTTC. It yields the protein CASSLNSGGALETQYF.

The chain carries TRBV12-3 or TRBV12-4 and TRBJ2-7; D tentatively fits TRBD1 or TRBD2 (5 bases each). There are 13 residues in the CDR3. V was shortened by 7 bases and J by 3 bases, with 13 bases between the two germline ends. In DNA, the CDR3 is TGTGCCAGCACCCGGGGCGTCGACTACGAGCAGTACTTC. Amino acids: CASTRGVDYEQYF.

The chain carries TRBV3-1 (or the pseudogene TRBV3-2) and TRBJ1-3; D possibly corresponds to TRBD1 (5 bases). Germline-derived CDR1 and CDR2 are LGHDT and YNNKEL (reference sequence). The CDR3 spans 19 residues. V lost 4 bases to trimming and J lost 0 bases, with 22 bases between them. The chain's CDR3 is CASSPFGGGGLDSGNTIYF. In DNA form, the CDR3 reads TGTGCCAGCAGCCCATTCGGTGGGGGTGGCCTTGACTCTGGAAACACCATATATTTT.

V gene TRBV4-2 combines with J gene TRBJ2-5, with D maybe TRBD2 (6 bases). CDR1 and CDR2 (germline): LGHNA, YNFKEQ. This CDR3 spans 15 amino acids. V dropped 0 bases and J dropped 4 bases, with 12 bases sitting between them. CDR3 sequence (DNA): TGTGCCAGCAGCCAAGAGGGAGGACGGTCAGAGACCCAGTACTTC. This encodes CASSQEGGRSETQYF.